The text below deals with one T cell receptor (beta chain). Its antigen is unknown. Random hexamers were used to reverse transcribe the RNA input (about 0.45 to 1 ug). TCR beta CDR3 was amplified by immunoSEQ covering 54 Vbeta and 13 Jbeta. Via MiXCR, TCRdb re-called the immunoSEQ multiplex PCR reads, giving one row per CDR3 protein. The sample consists of around 200,000 distinct CDR3 sequences, 95% of them appearing once. Negative isolation yielded CD8+ and CD4+ T cells; FACS enriched TEMRA cells. V was pared by 5 bases and J by 7 bases, with 12 bases between. The CDR3 totals 13 residues. Per germline, CDR1 LGHDT and CDR2 YNNKEL (reference sequence). These data originate in a study of CD8 T cells in Susac syndrome. Study-wide results and caveats: TCR sequencing and HLA analysis covered a relatively small number of individuals.

The sample was CD4+ T cells from PBMCs. The sequence was collected from a human donor in good health. The rearrangement uses TRBV3-1 and TRBJ2-1; D is unresolved. CDR3 DNA sequence: TGTGCCAGCAGCATCAAGGTCGGGAATGAGCAGTTCTTC. This translates into CASSIKVGNEQFF.